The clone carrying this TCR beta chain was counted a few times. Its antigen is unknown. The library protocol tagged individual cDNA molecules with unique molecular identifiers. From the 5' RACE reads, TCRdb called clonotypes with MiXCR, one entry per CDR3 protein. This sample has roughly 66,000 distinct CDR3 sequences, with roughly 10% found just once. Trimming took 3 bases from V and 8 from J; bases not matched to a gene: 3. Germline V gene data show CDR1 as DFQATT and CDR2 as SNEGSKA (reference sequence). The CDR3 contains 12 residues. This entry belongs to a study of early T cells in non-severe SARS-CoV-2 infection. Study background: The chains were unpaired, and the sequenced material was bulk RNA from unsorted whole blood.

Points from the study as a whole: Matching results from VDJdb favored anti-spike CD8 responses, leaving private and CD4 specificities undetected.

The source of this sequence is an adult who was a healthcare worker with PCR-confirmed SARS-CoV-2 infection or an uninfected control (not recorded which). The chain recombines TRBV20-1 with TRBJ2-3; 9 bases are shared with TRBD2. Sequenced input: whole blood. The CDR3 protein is CSARETSGTQYF. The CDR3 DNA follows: TGCAGTGCTAGGGAGACTAGCGGTACGCAGTATTTT.